This T cell receptor beta chain was captured by sequencing in a study of shared clonotypes between healthy human individuals. Broader study findings: Read depth was anticipated to influence clonotype sharing among donors.

V lost 8 bases and J lost 0, with 8 bases in between. The CDR3 is 12 amino acids. Germline CDR1 and CDR2: MNHEY and SMNVEV (reference sequence). Sequencing was performed with immunoSEQ multiplex PCR; in TCRdb, only in-frame clones are kept and a portion is missing. The data hold 110,000 or so clones, with about 71% observed a single time. There are many counts of this clone. Antigen specificity is unknown. The TCR comes from a woman aged 25 to 45 in good health. The chain carries TRBV27 and TRBJ2-7, with unresolved D. Input material: memory CD8+ T cells sorted from blood. As to subset: CD45RO+ cells pooled with CCR7-negative TemRA cells. The CDR3 DNA reads TGTGCCAGCTTCGCTAGCTCCTACGAGCAGTACTTC. It codes for CASFASSYEQYF.